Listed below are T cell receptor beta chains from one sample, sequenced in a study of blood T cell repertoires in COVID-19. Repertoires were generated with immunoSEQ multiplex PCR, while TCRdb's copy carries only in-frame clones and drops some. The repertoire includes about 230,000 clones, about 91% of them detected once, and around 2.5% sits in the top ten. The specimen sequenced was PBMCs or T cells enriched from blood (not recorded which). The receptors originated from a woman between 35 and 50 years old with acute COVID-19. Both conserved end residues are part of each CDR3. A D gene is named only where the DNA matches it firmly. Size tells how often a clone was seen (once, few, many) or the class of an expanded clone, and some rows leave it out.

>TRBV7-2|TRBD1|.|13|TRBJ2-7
TGTGCCAGCAGCTTGACACAGGGGGGCGAGCAGTACTTC
CASSLTQGGEQYF
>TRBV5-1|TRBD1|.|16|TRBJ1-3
TGCGCCAGCAGCTCCGACCTGACAGGGCTCGGAAACACCATATATTTT
CASSSDLTGLGNTIYF
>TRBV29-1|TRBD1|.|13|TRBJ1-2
TGCAGCGTCATGACAGGGGGCATTGGTGGCTACACCTTC
CSVMTGGIGGYTF
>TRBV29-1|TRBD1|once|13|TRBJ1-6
TGCAGCGTTCAACCGACAGGGGATTCACCCCTCCACTTT
CSVQPTGDSPLHF
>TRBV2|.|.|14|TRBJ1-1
TGTGCCAGCAGTGAATATGGAGGGAACACTGAAGCTTTCTTT
CASSEYGGNTEAFF
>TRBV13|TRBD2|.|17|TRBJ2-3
TGTGCCAGCAGCTTAAGCCAGATAGCGGGGTCCACAGATACGCAGTATTTT
CASSLSQIAGSTDTQYF
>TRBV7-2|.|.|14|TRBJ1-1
TGTGCCAGCAGCGCAATGACAGGACACACTGAAGCTTTCTTT
CASSAMTGHTEAFF
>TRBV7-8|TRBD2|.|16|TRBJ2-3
TGTGCCAGCAGCTTAGCGGCGGGAGGAGGGACAGATACGCAGTATTTT
CASSLAAGGGTDTQYF
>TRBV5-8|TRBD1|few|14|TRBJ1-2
TGTGCCAGCAGCGCGACAGGGTCGCGGTATGGCTACACCTTC
CASSATGSRYGYTF
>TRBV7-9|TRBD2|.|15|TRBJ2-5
TGTGCCAGCAGCTTACTAGCGGGAGGGCCAGAGACCCAGTACTTC
CASSLLAGGPETQYF
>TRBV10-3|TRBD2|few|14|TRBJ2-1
TGTGCCATCAGAGCTAGCGGGAACGACAATGAGCAGTTCTTC
CAIRASGNDNEQFF
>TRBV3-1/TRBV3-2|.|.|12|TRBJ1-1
TGTGCCAGCAGCCAGGGGCACACTGAAGCTTTCTTT
CASSQGHTEAFF
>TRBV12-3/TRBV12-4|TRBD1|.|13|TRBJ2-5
TGTGCCAGCAGACAGGGGGCGCTGGAGACCCAGTACTTC
CASRQGALETQYF
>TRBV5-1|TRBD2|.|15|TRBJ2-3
TGCGCCAGCAGCCTGAGCGGGGCGGACACAGATACGCAGTATTTT
CASSLSGADTDTQYF
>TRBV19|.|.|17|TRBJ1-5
TGTGCCAGTAGTATTGGGACACAGGGCGGCAATAATCAGCCCCAGCATTTT
CASSIGTQGGNNQPQHF
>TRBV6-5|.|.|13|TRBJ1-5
TGTGCCAGCTACGCTTCCCCAGTGCAGCCCCAGCATTTT
CASYASPVQPQHF
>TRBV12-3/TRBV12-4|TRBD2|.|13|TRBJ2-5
TGTGCCAGCAGCGGACTAGCAAGAGAGACCCAGTACTTC
CASSGLARETQYF
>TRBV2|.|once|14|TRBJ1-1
TGTGCCAGCAGTCTCCTTCAGGGGAGGGCTGAAGCTTTCTTT
CASSLLQGRAEAFF
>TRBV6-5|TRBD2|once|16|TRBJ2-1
TGTGCCAGCAGTTCCACTCGGACTAGCGGGATATATGAGCAGTTCTTC
CASSSTRTSGIYEQFF
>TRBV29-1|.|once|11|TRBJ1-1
TGCAGCGTTGCCAGGAACACTGAAGCTTTCTTT
CSVARNTEAFF
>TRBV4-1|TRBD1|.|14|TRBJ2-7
TGCGCCAGCAGCCAAGGGCAGGGGGCGGCCGAGCAGTACTTC
CASSQGQGAAEQYF
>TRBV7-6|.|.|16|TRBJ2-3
TGTGCCACTCAAGGCCGGACACCTGGGGGCCCAGATACGCAGTATTTT
CATQGRTPGGPDTQYF
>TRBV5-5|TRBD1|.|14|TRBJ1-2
TGTGCCAGCAGCTACGCAAGGACAGGGGAAGGCTACACCTTC
CASSYARTGEGYTF
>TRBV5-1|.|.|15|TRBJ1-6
TGCGCCAGCAGCTTGGCCGGGATGGATAATTCACCCCTCCACTTT
CASSLAGMDNSPLHF
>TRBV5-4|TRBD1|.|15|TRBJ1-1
TGTGCCAGCAGCTTGGGGGCAGGGGGGAACACTGAAGCTTTCTTT
CASSLGAGGNTEAFF
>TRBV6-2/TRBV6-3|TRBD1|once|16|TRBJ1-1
TGTGCCAGCAGCCGACCGACAGGGCGGGCGAACACTGAAGCTTTCTTT
CASSRPTGRANTEAFF
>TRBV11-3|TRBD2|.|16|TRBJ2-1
TGTGCCAGCAGCTTAGATGGGGTAGCGGGGTACAATGAGCAGTTCTTC
CASSLDGVAGYNEQFF
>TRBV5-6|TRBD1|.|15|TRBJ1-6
TGTGCCAGCAGCCTAGGACAGGTTAACAATTCACCCCTCCACTTT
CASSLGQVNNSPLHF
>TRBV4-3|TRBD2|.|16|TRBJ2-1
TGCGCCAGCAGCCAAGAAGGGACTAGCCTTTACAATGAGCAGTTCTTC
CASSQEGTSLYNEQFF
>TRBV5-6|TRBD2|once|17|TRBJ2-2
TGTGCCAGCAGCCCTTGGACTAGCGGGGGAGGTACCGGGGAGCTGTTTTTT
CASSPWTSGGGTGELFF
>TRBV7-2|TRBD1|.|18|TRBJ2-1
TGTGCCAGCAGCTTAAGGGGGGCCGGGACAGGAACAAACAATGAGCAGTTCTTC
CASSLRGAGTGTNNEQFF
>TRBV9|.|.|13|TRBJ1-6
TGTGCCAGCAGCTCGGGGTGGAATTCACCCCTCCACTTT
CASSSGWNSPLHF
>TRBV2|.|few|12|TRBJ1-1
TGTGCCAGCAGTGATACCCGGACTGAAGCTTTCTTT
CASSDTRTEAFF
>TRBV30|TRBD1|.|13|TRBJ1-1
TGTGCCTGGAATTCAGGGGGCCCGACTGAAGCTTTCTTT
CAWNSGGPTEAFF
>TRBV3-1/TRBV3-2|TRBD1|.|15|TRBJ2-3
TGTGCCAGCAGCCAAACAGGGGGCGGCACAGATACGCAGTATTTT
CASSQTGGGTDTQYF